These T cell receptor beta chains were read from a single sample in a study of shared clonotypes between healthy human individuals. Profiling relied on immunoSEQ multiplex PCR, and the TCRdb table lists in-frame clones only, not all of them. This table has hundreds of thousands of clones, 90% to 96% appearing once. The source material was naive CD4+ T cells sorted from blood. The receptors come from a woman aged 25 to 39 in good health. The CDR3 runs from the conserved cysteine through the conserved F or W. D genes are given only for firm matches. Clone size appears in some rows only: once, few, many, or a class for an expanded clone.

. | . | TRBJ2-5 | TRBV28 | CASSRPGMSRAQYF | TGTGCCAGCAGTCGCCCTGGGATGTCCAGAGCGCAGTACTTC
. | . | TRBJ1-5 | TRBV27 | CASSFQGLSNQPQHF | TGTGCCAGCAGTTTTCAGGGGCTAAGCAATCAGCCCCAGCATTTT
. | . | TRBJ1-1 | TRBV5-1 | CASRGLETEAFF | TGCGCCAGCAGGGGCCTAGAGACTGAAGCTTTCTTT
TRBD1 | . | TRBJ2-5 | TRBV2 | CASRGTGQETQYF | TGTGCCAGCAGGGGGACAGGACAAGAGACCCAGTACTTC
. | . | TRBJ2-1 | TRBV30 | CAWSVSNEQFF | TGTGCCTGGAGTGTGAGCAATGAGCAGTTCTTC
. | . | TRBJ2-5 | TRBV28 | CASSAQGMAQYF | TGTGCCAGCAGTGCTCAGGGGATGGCCCAGTACTTC
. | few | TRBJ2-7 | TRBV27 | CASSLKGSRLSYEQYF | TGTGCCAGCAGTTTGAAGGGGTCCCGTTTGTCCTACGAGCAGTACTTC
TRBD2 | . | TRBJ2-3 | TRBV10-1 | CASSEVREPRGDTQYF | TGCGCCAGCAGTGAGGTGCGGGAGCCACGGGGAGATACGCAGTATTTT
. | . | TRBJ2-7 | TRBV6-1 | CASSANRRGTLLYF | TGTGCCAGCAGTGCCAATAGGCGGGGGACACTCTTGTACTTC
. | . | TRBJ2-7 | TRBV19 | CASSPGEGARYEQYF | TGTGCCAGTAGTCCCGGGGAGGGGGCGCGCTACGAGCAGTACTTC
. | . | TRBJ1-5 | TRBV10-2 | CASSASRGNQPQHF | TGCGCCAGCAGTGCTTCCAGGGGCAATCAGCCCCAGCATTTT
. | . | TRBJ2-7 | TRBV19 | CASSIAGAGEQYF | TGTGCCAGTAGTATAGCGGGAGCGGGCGAGCAGTACTTC
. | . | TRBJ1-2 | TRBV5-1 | CASRTGAEYGYTF | TGCGCCAGCAGAACTGGGGCGGAGTATGGCTACACCTTC
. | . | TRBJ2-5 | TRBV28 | CASSLLQETQYF | TGTGCCAGCAGTCTACTCCAAGAGACCCAGTACTTC
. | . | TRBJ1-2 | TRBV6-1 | CASNGYTRRSGYTF | TGTGCCAGCAATGGCTACACCCGTAGGAGTGGCTACACCTTC
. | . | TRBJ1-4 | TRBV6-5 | CASRDSHATNEKLFF | TGTGCCAGCAGGGACAGCCATGCAACTAATGAAAAACTGTTTTTT
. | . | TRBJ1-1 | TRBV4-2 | CASSPDMNTEAFF | TGTGCCAGCAGCCCGGATATGAACACTGAAGCTTTCTTT
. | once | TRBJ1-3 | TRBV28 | CASSFGGRGYENTIYF | TGTGCCAGCAGTTTCGGAGGAAGGGGCTACGAAAACACCATATATTTT
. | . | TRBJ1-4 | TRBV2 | CAGQQGVNEKLFF | TGTGCCGGTCAACAGGGCGTTAATGAAAAACTGTTTTTT
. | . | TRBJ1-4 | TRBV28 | CASSLSGSNEKLFF | TGTGCCAGCAGTTTATCCGGGAGCAATGAAAAACTGTTTTTT
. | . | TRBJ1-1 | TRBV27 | CASKLGIGTEAFF | TGTGCCAGCAAGTTGGGGATCGGCACTGAAGCTTTCTTT
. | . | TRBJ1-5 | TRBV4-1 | CASSQLQGPNQPQHF | TGCGCCAGCAGCCAACTACAGGGACCCAATCAGCCCCAGCATTTT
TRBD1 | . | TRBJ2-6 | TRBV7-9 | CASRTGGTGGSGANVLTF | TGTGCCAGCAGAACAGGGGGGACAGGAGGCTCTGGGGCCAACGTCCTGACTTTC
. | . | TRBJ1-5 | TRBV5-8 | CASSLGRAHQPQHF | TGTGCCAGCAGCTTGGGCAGGGCCCATCAGCCCCAGCATTTT
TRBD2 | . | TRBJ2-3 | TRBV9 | CASSVGTSAYTDTQYF | TGTGCCAGCAGCGTTGGGACTAGCGCTTACACAGATACGCAGTATTTT
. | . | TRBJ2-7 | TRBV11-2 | CASRPDSSPSEQYF | TGTGCCAGCAGGCCCGACAGTTCCCCTTCCGAGCAGTACTTC
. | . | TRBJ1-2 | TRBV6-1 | CASSEVAGADYGYTF | TGTGCCAGCAGTGAAGTAGCAGGGGCGGACTATGGCTACACCTTC
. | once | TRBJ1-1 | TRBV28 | CASSLGGVSTEAFF | TGTGCCAGCAGTTTGGGCGGCGTGAGCACTGAAGCTTTCTTT
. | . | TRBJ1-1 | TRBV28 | CASSTGTINTEAFF | TGTGCCAGCAGCACCGGGACAATTAACACTGAAGCTTTCTTT
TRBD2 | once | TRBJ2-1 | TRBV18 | CASSPAGVYNEQFF | TGTGCCAGCTCACCGGCGGGAGTGTACAATGAGCAGTTCTTC
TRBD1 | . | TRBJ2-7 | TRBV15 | CATGRQGEIYEQYF | TGTGCCACCGGGAGACAGGGGGAAATCTACGAGCAGTACTTC
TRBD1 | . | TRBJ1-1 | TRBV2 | CASSELGTGGPEAFF | TGTGCCAGCAGTGAACTGGGGACAGGGGGCCCCGAAGCTTTCTTT
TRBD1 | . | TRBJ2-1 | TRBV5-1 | CASSYGATYRGSNEQFF | TGCGCCAGCAGCTACGGAGCGACGTACAGGGGATCCAATGAGCAGTTCTTC
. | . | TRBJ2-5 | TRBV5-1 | CASSLRLGDQETQYF | TGCGCCAGCAGCTTACGGTTAGGAGACCAAGAGACCCAGTACTTC
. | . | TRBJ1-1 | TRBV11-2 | CASSPPTVNTEAFF | TGTGCCAGCAGCCCTCCGACAGTAAACACTGAAGCTTTCTTT
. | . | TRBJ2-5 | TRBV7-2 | CASSSLTIGETQYF | TGTGCCAGCAGCTCTCTCACGATCGGAGAGACCCAGTACTTC
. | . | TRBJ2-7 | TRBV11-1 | CASSSYYEQYF | TGTGCCAGCAGCTCCTACTACGAGCAGTACTTC
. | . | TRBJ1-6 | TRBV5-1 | CASSLGSSAANSPLHF | TGCGCCAGCAGCTTGGGAAGTTCGGCGGCTAATTCACCCCTCCACTTT
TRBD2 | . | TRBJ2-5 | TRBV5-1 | CASSFGIGPGGTETQYF | TGCGCCAGCAGCTTCGGGATCGGTCCGGGAGGAACGGAGACCCAGTACTTC
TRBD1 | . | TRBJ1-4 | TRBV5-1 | CASSYRDSNEKLFF | TGCGCCAGCAGCTACCGGGACAGCAATGAAAAACTGTTTTTT
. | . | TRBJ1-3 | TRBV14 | CASSQEGGRNSGNTIYF | TGTGCCAGCAGCCAAGAAGGAGGACGGAACTCTGGAAACACCATATATTTT
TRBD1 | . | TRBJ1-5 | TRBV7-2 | CASSPWGTDHTQPQHF | TGTGCCAGCAGCCCATGGGGGACAGATCATACCCAGCCCCAGCATTTT
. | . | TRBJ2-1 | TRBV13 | CASSLTGYNEQFF | TGTGCCAGCAGCTTGACGGGGTACAATGAGCAGTTCTTC
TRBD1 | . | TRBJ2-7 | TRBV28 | CASSSIGTGLGEQYF | TGTGCCAGCAGTTCAATTGGGACAGGGTTGGGCGAGCAGTACTTC